This T cell receptor beta chain was captured by sequencing in a study of blood T cell repertoires in COVID-19. At the level of the study: Acute and convalescent COVID-19 specimens originated in the United States, Italy and Spain. T cells, B-cell-depleted T cells, or PBMCs provided the cDNA or gDNA that served as material.

Germline V CDR1 and CDR2: SGHAT, FQNNGV. Trimming cost V 5 bases and J 9 bases; bases outside gene matches: 5. This CDR3 region has 14 residues. Per the original methods: Reference gene primer amplification yielded estimated nucleated cell counts. The table came from immunoSEQ multiplex PCR; TCRdb's copy has only in-frame clones and leaves some out. The V and J calls and clone size were taken over from that table, and D and trimming were inferred from the DNA. The repertoire holds 100,000 or so clones, about 76% seen once, with less than 45% in the top ten. The specimen was peripheral blood. The TCR originated in a man aged 80 or over with acute or convalescent COVID-19. The chain links TRBV11-2 to TRBJ2-1; 12 nucleotides match TRBD2. For the CDR3, the DNA is TGTGCCAGCAGCAAGACTAGCGGGAGCGCTGAGCAGTTCTTC. Translating gives CASSKTSGSAEQFF.